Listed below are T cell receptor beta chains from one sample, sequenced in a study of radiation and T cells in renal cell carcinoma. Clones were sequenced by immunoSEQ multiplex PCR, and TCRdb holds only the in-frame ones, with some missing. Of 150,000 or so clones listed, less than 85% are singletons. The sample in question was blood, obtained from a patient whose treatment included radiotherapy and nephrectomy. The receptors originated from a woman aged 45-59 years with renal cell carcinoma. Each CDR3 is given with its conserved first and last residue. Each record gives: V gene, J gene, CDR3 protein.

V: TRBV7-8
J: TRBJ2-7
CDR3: CASTERGPSYEQYF

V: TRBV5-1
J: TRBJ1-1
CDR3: CASSISGGMNTEAFF

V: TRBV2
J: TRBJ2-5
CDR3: CASRPGTSGRGQETQYF

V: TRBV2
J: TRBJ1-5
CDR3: CASSGTPIYQPQHF

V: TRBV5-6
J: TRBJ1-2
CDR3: CASSPGQLYGYTF

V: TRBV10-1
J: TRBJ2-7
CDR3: CASSEWTGEYEQYF

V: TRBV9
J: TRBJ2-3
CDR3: CASSVVASGISDTQYF

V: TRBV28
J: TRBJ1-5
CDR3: CASSLGTGSNQPQHF

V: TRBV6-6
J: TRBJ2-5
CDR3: CASHPPFPPETQYF

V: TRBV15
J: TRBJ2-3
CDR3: CATSRANPDTQYF

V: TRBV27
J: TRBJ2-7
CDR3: CASSPRLRGGQYF